The rows below give T cell receptor beta chains drawn from one sample of a study of cytomegalovirus exposure and HLA in healthy donors. Measured with immunoSEQ multiplex PCR; TCRdb has only the in-frame clones, and not every one. The sample has a few hundred thousand clones; around 80% are singletons. The specimen sequenced was PBMCs. The receptors were sampled from a woman aged 40-49 years in good health and CMV-seronegative. The CDR3 runs from the conserved cysteine through the conserved F or W. Fields, in order: clone size, V gene, J gene, D gene, CDR3 DNA, CDR3 protein. The D gene is left open where the match is weak. Expanded clones get a size class; other rows say once, few or many, or leave the size out.

.	TRBV30	TRBJ1-2	TRBD1	TGTGCCTGCCGGGGCGCAGGGGGCGATAAAGGCTACACCTTC	CACRGAGGDKGYTF
.	TRBV28	TRBJ1-5	.	TGTGCCAGCAGTTTTAGCGGTAGCAATCAGCCCCAGCATTTT	CASSFSGSNQPQHF
.	TRBV2	TRBJ2-1	TRBD2	TGTGCCAGCAGTGGGCTAGCGGGGGGGCTTAATGAGCAGTTCTTC	CASSGLAGGLNEQFF
.	TRBV5-4	TRBJ1-1	.	TGTGCCAGCAGCGCCCCAGACAGTCGAGCTTTCTTT	CASSAPDSRAFF
.	TRBV7-8	TRBJ1-1	.	TGTGCCAGCAGCTTAGTAGATCTGAACACTGAAGCTTTCTTT	CASSLVDLNTEAFF
.	TRBV5-4	TRBJ2-5	TRBD1	TGTGCCAGCAGCTTGGGTGGGAACAGGGGGCTCTCTGGGGAGACCCAGTACTTC	CASSLGGNRGLSGETQYF
.	TRBV7-6	TRBJ1-4	TRBD1	TGTGCCAGCAGCATTAGGACAGGGTTGGGAGAAAAACTGTTTTTT	CASSIRTGLGEKLFF
.	TRBV7-9	TRBJ2-7	.	TGTGCCAGCAGCCTGGGACACAGCCGCGAGCAGTACTTC	CASSLGHSREQYF
.	TRBV7-3	TRBJ2-7	TRBD1	TGTGCCAGCAGCGCCCGGACAGGGGCATTCAGGGGGCGACTCCGCAACGAGCAGTACTTC	CASSARTGAFRGRLRNEQYF
.	TRBV7-9	TRBJ2-5	.	TGTGCCAGCAGCTTATCCCCCGAAGAGACCCAGTACTTC	CASSLSPEETQYF
.	TRBV7-2	TRBJ2-7	.	TGTGCCAGCAGACCGGGTTCTCAGTACGAGCAGTACTTC	CASRPGSQYEQYF
.	TRBV19	TRBJ1-3	.	TGTGCCAGTAGTATTGAGAGGTCTGGAAACACCATATATTTT	CASSIERSGNTIYF
.	TRBV7-9	TRBJ2-3	.	TGTGCCAGCAGCCTTTATGGGGGGAGAGATACGCAGTATTTT	CASSLYGGRDTQYF
.	TRBV29-1	TRBJ1-1	.	TGCAGCGTTAATTTGTTCGCTGAAGCTTTCTTT	CSVNLFAEAFF
.	TRBV5-1	TRBJ2-3	TRBD2	TGCGCCAGCAGCTTGGTGGGGGGGTGGCAAGATACGCAGTATTTT	CASSLVGGWQDTQYF
.	TRBV18	TRBJ1-1	TRBD1	TGTGCCAGCTCACTCGGCCAAGGACAGGGGGCCAGACCTTTCTTT	CASSLGQGQGARPFF
.	TRBV7-2	TRBJ2-1	TRBD2	TGTGCCAGCAGCTTCCGACTAGCGGGGGGGGGTAATGAGCAGTTCTTC	CASSFRLAGGGNEQFF
.	TRBV30	TRBJ1-5	TRBD1	TGTGCCTGGAGTGTACAAGCCGGGACAGGGCATCAGCCCCAGCATTTT	CAWSVQAGTGHQPQHF
.	TRBV14	TRBJ2-7	.	TGTGCCAGCAGCCAACACAGGTCCTCCTACGAGCAGTACTTC	CASSQHRSSYEQYF
.	TRBV5-1	TRBJ2-7	TRBD1	TGCGCCAGCAGCGGACCGGGACAGGGGACCGAGCAGTACTTC	CASSGPGQGTEQYF
.	TRBV6-1	TRBJ2-6	.	TGTGCCAGCAGTTCACAGGTGTCTGGGGCCAACGTCCTGACTTTC	CASSSQVSGANVLTF
once	TRBV2	TRBJ1-2	.	TGTGCCAGCAGTGAAAAGGGGTTGCTCATCTATGGCTACACCTTC	CASSEKGLLIYGYTF
.	TRBV6-5	TRBJ1-1	TRBD1	TGTGCCAGCAACGAAATCAGGGGGACTGAAGCTTTCTTT	CASNEIRGTEAFF
.	TRBV28	TRBJ2-6	TRBD1	TGTGCCAGCAGCCGGACAGGGATAGCCAACGTCCTGACTTTC	CASSRTGIANVLTF
few	TRBV9	TRBJ1-3	.	TGTGCCAGCGCCTGGGGCGCGGTGGGAAACACCATATATTTT	CASAWGAVGNTIYF
.	TRBV19	TRBJ2-3	TRBD2	TGTGCCAGTAGTATTCTCGGGGGGGCGGGAGATACGCAGTATTTT	CASSILGGAGDTQYF
.	TRBV7-3	TRBJ2-5	TRBD1	TGTGCCAGCAGCCCGGGACAGGGGGCTTTTTTGGAGACCCAGTACTTC	CASSPGQGAFLETQYF
few	TRBV6-5	TRBJ2-7	.	TGTGCCAGCAGTTCCGTCGGGGGTTACGAGCAGTACTTC	CASSSVGGYEQYF
once	TRBV5-4	TRBJ2-1	.	TGTGCCAGCAGCTTAGGGGACTCCTACAATGAGCAGTTCTTC	CASSLGDSYNEQFF
.	TRBV9	TRBJ2-2	.	TGTGCCAGCAGCGTAGCACAGGGCAGTTCCCGAAGCACCGGGGAGCTGTTTTTT	CASSVAQGSSRSTGELFF